A single sample is the source of the 30 T cell receptor beta chains below, sequenced in a study of T cells in Graves' hyperthyroidism and ophthalmopathy. There were TCR beta CDR3 regions amplified from RNA transcripts. A first-round RT-PCR of the TCR CDR3 used the HTBI primer set. TCRdb used MiXCR to reprocess the multiplex PCR reads, holding one entry per CDR3 protein. The sample contains around 530,000 distinct CDR3 sequences, about a sixth of which appear only once. The sequenced sample consisted of blood. Receptors were obtained from a young woman with Graves' ophthalmopathy.

This clonotype was observed at least ten times. V is TRBV27 and J is TRBJ1-6; 8 bases are shared with TRBD1. V was clipped by 3 bases and J by 9 bases; unmatched bases: 7. From germline, CDR1 is MNHEY and CDR2 SMNVEV (reference sequence). CDR3 length: 15 amino acids. The CDR3 is CASSFFGQGPSPLHF. In nucleotides, the CDR3 is TGTGCCAGCAGTTTCTTCGGACAGGGCCCTTCACCCCTCCACTTT.

The rearrangement uses TRBV6-2 or TRBV6-3 and TRBJ2-2; TRBD2 aligns across 10 bases. This CDR3 region has 15 residues. J lost 4 bases, V lost 7 bases, and 6 bases had no gene match. CDR1 MNHEY and CDR2 SVGEGT come from the germline V gene. CDR3 protein: CASKLSGRATGELFF. The CDR3 nucleotides read TGTGCCAGCAAGCTCAGCGGGAGGGCCACCGGGGAGCTGTTTTTT.

The V call is TRBV5-1, the J call TRBJ2-1; TRBD1 matches at 9 bases. CDR3 size: 16 residues. Per the germline V gene, CDR1 is SGHRS and CDR2 is YFSETQ. Germline trimming cut 2 bases from V and 7 bases from J; bases unmatched to any gene: 10. The CDR3 is CASSFYGTGSRNEQFF. The CDR3 DNA reads TGCGCCAGCAGCTTCTACGGGACAGGGAGCAGAAATGAGCAGTTCTTC.

At least ten counts were recorded for this clonotype. CDR3 amino acids: CASSSLFGYTEAFF. In DNA form, the CDR3 reads TGTGCCAGCTCATCTTTGTTCGGGTACACTGAAGCTTTCTTT. The V call is TRBV18, the J call TRBJ1-1; no clear D gene. V gave up 5 bases and J gave up 3 bases, with 13 bases separating them. CDR1 KGHSH and CDR2 LQKENI come from the germline V gene. The CDR3 covers 14 residues.

Ten or more counts support this clonotype. V gene TRBV7-8 combines with J gene TRBJ2-3; D not certain. Looked up from germline, CDR1 is SGHVS and CDR2 is FQNEAQ. V was shortened by 3 bases and J by 0 bases, with 10 bases between the two germline ends. The CDR3 sequence is 15 residues long. CDR3 region: CASSLNPASTDTQYF. DNA of the CDR3: TGTGCCAGCAGCTTGAACCCCGCTAGCACAGATACGCAGTATTTT.

This clonotype occurred a few times. The J gene is TRBJ2-1, the V gene TRBV6-6; 7 positions agree with TRBD2. Germline V gene data show CDR1 as MNHNY and CDR2 as SVGAGI (reference sequence). V shed 2 bases, J shed 2 bases, and the junction held 9 bases outside the gene matches. The length of the CDR3 is 17 residues. The CDR3 reads CASSYVRGRETYNEQFF. As DNA, the CDR3 is TGTGCCAGCAGTTACGTCCGCGGGCGGGAGACCTACAATGAGCAGTTCTTC.

This chain uses TRBV28 with TRBJ1-6, with unresolved D. CDR1 and CDR2 (germline): MDHEN, SYDVKM. The V and J ends lost 2 bases and 0 bases respectively, with 11 bases between them. The CDR3 runs to 17 residues. CDR3 sequence reads: CASSLRGQTSYNSPLHF. DNA for the CDR3: TGTGCCAGCAGTTTACGGGGTCAGACCTCCTATAATTCACCCCTCCACTTT. The full variable domain, in which reference TRBV28 and TRBJ1-6 provide the parts outside the CDR3, is DVKVTQSSRYLVKRTGEKVFLECVQDMDHENMFWYRQDPGLGLRLIYFSYDVKMKEKGDIPEGYSVSREKKERFSLILESASTNQTSMYLCASSLRGQTSYNSPLHFGNGTRLTVT.

This clonotype has a count of ten or more. The CDR3 loop reads CASSPQINEQFF. As DNA, the CDR3 is TGTGCCAGCTCACCACAAATAAATGAGCAGTTCTTC. V usage is TRBV18 and J usage is TRBJ2-1; D is undetermined. CDR1 is KGHSH and CDR2 is LQKENI in the germline V gene. The CDR3 spans 12 residues. Trimming left V 1 base short and J 7 bases short, with 5 bases between.

For this clonotype: A much larger clone sits a single nucleotide away, making a read error possible. V is TRBV5-1 and J is TRBJ2-7; a possible D gene is TRBD1 (5 bases). This CDR3 spans 13 amino acids. CDR1 and CDR2 (germline): SGHRS, YFSETQ. The CDR3 nucleotides read TGCGCCATCAGCTTGGCCAGGGACTACGAGCAGTACTTC. Amino acid sequence: CAISLARDYEQYF.

In this sample, this clonotype turned up many times. The chain links TRBV28 to TRBJ2-7; 10 bases agree with TRBD1. Germline lookup yields CDR1 MDHEN and CDR2 SYDVKM. The V segment lost 0 bases and the J segment 4 bases; nucleotides outside the gene matches: 3. The CDR3 runs to 15 residues. The CDR3, as DNA: TGTGCCAGCAGTTTATGGGGGACAGGGGATTACGAGCAGTACTTC. Translated, it gives CASSLWGTGDYEQYF.

In its sample, this clonotype was seen a few times. The chain recombines TRBV12-3 or TRBV12-4 with TRBJ2-5, with D uncertain. Trimming took 3 bases from V and 7 from J, leaving 15 bases between them. The CDR3 has 14 residues. The CDR3 is CASSLNRRMGTQYF. The CDR3 DNA is TGTGCCAGCAGTTTGAATCGGCGAATGGGGACCCAGTACTTC.

CDR3 in DNA: TGTGCCAGTAGTCTCACCCTTACCGGACCTAACACCGGGGAGCTGTTTTTT. Amino acids: CASSLTLTGPNTGELFF. The chain couples TRBV19 to TRBJ2-2; D not certain. Trimming stripped 5 bases from V and 2 bases from J, with 18 bases between. From germline, CDR1 is LNHDA and CDR2 SQIVND (reference sequence). This CDR3 region has 17 residues.

As concerns this clonotype: A much larger clone lies one base from this, so it may be a read error. The chain has TRBV27 and TRBJ1-5, with TRBD1 as a possible D gene (5 bases). V lost 6 bases, J lost 0 bases, and 9 bases lay in between. CDR3 length: 14 amino acids. Germline CDR1 reads MNHEY; CDR2 reads SMNVEV (reference sequence). CDR3 in DNA: TGTGCCAGCAGAAGGGACGGTAGCAATCAGCCCCAGCATTTT. This codes for CASRRDGSNQPQHF.

This chain uses TRBV10-3 with TRBJ2-1; 10 nucleotides match TRBD2. The length of the CDR3 is 15 residues. With V trimmed by 5 bases and J by 0 bases, 1 base remained unmatched. CDR1 and CDR2 (germline): ENHRY, SYGVKD. CDR3 region: CAISPSGSSYNEQFF. The DNA for the CDR3 is TGTGCCATCAGTCCTAGCGGGAGCTCCTACAATGAGCAGTTCTTC.

The V and J genes are TRBV5-1 and TRBJ2-3; D is possibly TRBD2 (6 bases). Trimming cost V 5 bases and J 4 bases, with 17 bases left between them. The CDR3 runs to 15 residues. The germline gives CDR1 SGHRS, CDR2 YFSETQ. CDR3 residues: CASSPTLADPDTQYF. The CDR3 DNA reads TGCGCCAGCAGTCCCACCTTAGCGGACCCAGATACGCAGTATTTT.

This clonotype was picked up many times. This chain joins TRBV5-1 and TRBJ2-1; 9 nucleotides line up with TRBD1. The CDR3 totals 15 residues. The ends lost 1 base at V and 8 bases at J; junction bases unmatched: 7. Germline values: CDR1 SGHRS, CDR2 YFSETQ. The CDR3 here is CASSLSGTGFDEQFF. In DNA form, the CDR3 reads TGCGCCAGCAGCTTGTCCGGGACAGGGTTTGATGAGCAGTTCTTC.

This clonotype came up a few times. The V call is TRBV27, the J call TRBJ1-1; D gene ambiguous. The germline V gene encodes CDR1 MNHEY and CDR2 SMNVEV (reference sequence). Between the trimmed V and J ends, which lost 3 bases and 1 base, there was a span of 9 bases. CDR3 length equals 14 residues. This CDR3 is CASSLRRENTEAFF. The CDR3 DNA reads as TGTGCCAGCAGTTTGCGGCGGGAGAACACTGAAGCTTTCTTT.

This clonotype was detected only a few times. The gene calls are TRBV5-5 and TRBJ1-4; D remains ambiguous. Germline CDR1 SGHKS, CDR2 YYEKEE (reference sequence). This CDR3 region has 19 residues. The ends were cut back, 2 bases at V and 3 bases at J, with 23 bases in the middle. The CDR3 nucleotides read TGTGCCAGCAGCTTATGGGAACAGCCGGGGATAAGACCTAATGAAAAACTGTTTTTT. Amino acids: CASSLWEQPGIRPNEKLFF.

The chain carries TRBV7-2 and TRBJ1-2, with D uncertain. This CDR3 comprises 13 residues. Germline CDR1 reads SGHTA; CDR2 reads FQGNSA. The V end was cut by 5 bases, the J end by 8 bases, with 15 bases between. The CDR3 reads CASSPPTSNGYTF. The CDR3 DNA follows: TGTGCCAGCAGCCCCCCGACTTCTAACGGCTACACCTTC.

This clonotype showed up just a few times. The rearrangement joins TRBV9 to TRBJ2-5; TRBD2 is a possible D gene (6 bases). The V end lost 2 bases, the J end lost 5 bases, and 16 bases lay between the germline ends. The CDR3 covers 15 residues. Germline V gene sequence: CDR1 SGDLS, CDR2 YYNGEE. The CDR3 sequence is CASSVGGAPGETQYF. The CDR3 bases are TGTGCCAGCAGCGTCGGCGGGGCCCCCGGGGAGACCCAGTACTTC.

CDR3 protein: CASSRRTGANYGYTF. The CDR3 DNA follows: TGTGCCAGCAGCCGAAGGACAGGGGCAAACTATGGCTACACCTTC. The chain combines TRBV5-6 with TRBJ1-2, with 9 bases that match TRBD1. This CDR3 comprises 15 residues. The trim removed 4 bases at V and 2 bases at J, leaving 6 bases unmatched. Germline loops: CDR1 SGHDT, CDR2 YYEEEE.

The rearrangement joins TRBV4-1 to TRBJ2-2; D is possibly TRBD1 (5 bases). Germline-derived CDR1 and CDR2 are MGHRA and YSYEKL. The CDR3 length is 17 residues. V lost 0 bases and J lost 0, with 11 bases in between. CDR3 residues: CASSQEGRATNTGELFF. The CDR3 DNA reads TGCGCCAGCAGCCAAGAAGGCAGGGCTACGAACACCGGGGAGCTGTTTTTT.

At least ten counts were recorded for this clonotype. V and J are TRBV7-8 and TRBJ2-3, with D maybe TRBD2 (5 bases). Between the trimmed V and J ends, which lost 1 base and 2 bases, there was a span of 13 bases. Germline CDR1 is SGHVS and CDR2 is FQNEAQ. This CDR3 has 16 amino acids. CDR3 amino acids: CASSLVSQRITDTQYF. The DNA of the CDR3 is TGTGCCAGCAGCTTAGTTTCCCAGCGGATCACAGATACGCAGTATTTT.

This clonotype was seen more than once but under ten times. The chain has TRBV5-6 and TRBJ2-5; 13 bases fit TRBD2. CDR3 size: 15 residues. Trimming took 4 bases from V and 8 from J; bases not matched to a gene: 8. CDR1 is SGHDT, CDR2 YYEEEE, per germline. CDR3 coding DNA: TGTGCCAGCAGCACGATACTAGCGGGAGGGCCCACCCAGTACTTC. Amino acid sequence: CASSTILAGGPTQYF.

V and J are TRBV30 and TRBJ1-4, with 8 bases that match TRBD1. CDR1 GTSNPN and CDR2 SVGIG come from the germline V gene (reference sequence). Trimming cost V 7 bases and J 3 bases; bases outside gene matches: 7. The CDR3 runs to 14 residues. The CDR3 spells CALQQGESNEKLFF. As DNA, the CDR3 is TGTGCCTTGCAACAGGGGGAGTCTAATGAAAAACTGTTTTTT.

This clonotype was observed a few times. V gene TRBV20-1 combines with J gene TRBJ1-2; 7 nucleotides line up with TRBD1. The germline CDR1 and CDR2 sequences are DFQATT and SNEGSKA (reference sequence). V gave up 6 bases and J gave up 3 bases; unmatched junction bases: 10. This CDR3 contains 14 residues. CDR3 coding DNA: TGCAGTGCCCTTGTTGCGACAGGGCACTATGGCTACACCTTC. Translated: CSALVATGHYGYTF.

This clonotype was counted many times. The chain recombines TRBV6-6 with TRBJ1-1, with D unresolved. Germline-derived CDR1 and CDR2 are MNHNY and SVGAGI (reference sequence). This CDR3 is 15 amino acids long. The germline V and J ends were trimmed by 0 bases and 3 bases, with 11 bases remaining between them. The CDR3 DNA follows: TGTGCCAGCAGTTACTCGAGGGTTGCGGACACTGAAGCTTTCTTT. Translation: CASSYSRVADTEAFF.

This clonotype was picked up a small number of times. The genes are TRBV18 and TRBJ1-1; no reliable D call. The CDR3 length is 14 residues. Germline CDR1 is KGHSH and CDR2 is LQKENI. V lost 0 bases to trimming and J lost 4 bases, with 9 bases between them. This CDR3 reads CASSPPNWGTEAFF. The CDR3 nucleotides read TGTGCCAGCTCACCACCAAATTGGGGCACTGAAGCTTTCTTT.

The chain combines TRBV20-1 with TRBJ2-7; maybe TRBD1 (6 bases). Trimming stripped 0 bases from V and 7 bases from J, with 19 bases between. CDR3 length: 15 amino acids. Looked up from germline, CDR1 is DFQATT and CDR2 is SNEGSKA (reference sequence). The CDR3 spells CSARDRSGVTREQYF. Written as DNA, the CDR3 is TGCAGTGCTAGAGATCGATCAGGGGTGACAAGGGAGCAGTACTTC.

The chain joins TRBV7-2 to TRBJ2-6; D might be TRBD2 (5 bases). This CDR3 has 17 amino acids. V was cut by 3 bases and J by 0 bases, with 12 bases left in between. CDR1 and CDR2 from the germline V gene are SGHTA and FQGNSA. The DNA of the CDR3 is TGTGCCAGCAGCTTGAGGGTTATTATCTCTGGGGCCAACGTCCTGACTTTC. Its protein is CASSLRVIISGANVLTF.